What follows describes a single TCR beta chain. The antigen this receptor binds is unknown. No base qualities exist here, and no much larger clone lies one base off it. Using the deep immunoSEQ assay, TCR CDR3 regions were amplified from genomic DNA by multiplex PCR. For each cell subset, the extracted genomic DNA was distributed evenly across all wells of several immunoSEQ 96-well plates, and each plate served as one replicate. For sorted subsets, each replicate PCR was loaded with roughly 200 ng genomic DNA, equivalent to 30,000 to 35,000 T cell genomes. Purified libraries were measured with a Qubit 3.0 fluorometer, size-checked on a Bioanalyzer 2100, and measured again with the KAPA Library Quantification kit. Every immunoSEQ 96-well plate was sequenced on a dedicated single-read 150-cycle Illumina NextSeq 550 flow cell. In the source study's methods: The immunoSEQ output contained only junctional sequences without quality scores, so filtering could not match that applied to full-length reads. Sequences were annotated with PyIR, a Python wrapper for IgBLAST v1.9, and V/J genes and CDR3 were assigned using IMGT germline references. Reads were removed for weak V/J assignments (E-value above 1e-6), missing CDR3, stop codons, out-of-frame junctions, or ambiguous translated residues. V3J clonotypes were defined as sequences sharing the same inferred V gene, J gene, and CDR3 amino acid sequence. Percentage overlap between repertoires was computed as shared unique clonotypes divided by the size of the smaller repertoire. Repertoire richness was assessed with RTK rarefaction, the Chao1 estimator, and Recon v2.1 estimates of unobserved clonotypes. Generation probabilities were computed with OLGA for all TCRbeta clonotypes obtained by the gDNA method from a few donors. TCRdb limited this immuneACCESS table to in-frame rearrangements with V and J called. A share of clones is missing; checked studies link under half to unresolved V genes, and the rest is unexplained. V and J calls and clone size come straight from that table; D and trimming were deduced from the DNA. For this sample the table gives 2 million or so clones, of which 85% to 95% were detected only once. The leading ten clones occupy 0.1% to 0.15% of the sample.

V was cut back by 7 bases and J by 2 bases, leaving a gap of 12 bases between them. The germline V gene (reference sequence) sets CDR1 to SEHNR and CDR2 to FQNEAQ. Reading from cysteine to phenylalanine, the CDR3 counts 13 amino acids. The read is trimmed to its CDR3 DNA, 39 bases read in frame from base 1. These data belong to a study of shared clonotypes between healthy human individuals (TCRdb year 2020). Concerning the study at large: The cohort comprised a couple of women and a few men aged 18 to 49 years. For each donor, three plates each were used for CD4 naive and CD4 memory, two plates were used for CD8 naive, and one plate was used for CD8 memory. The study deeply sequenced blood TCR repertoires of roughly five healthy adults to estimate repertoire size and the extent of clonotype sharing between individuals. To increase sequencing depth and limit assay-specific biases, different laboratories used diverse techniques to prepare libraries and sequence TCR repertoires. Between about 0.85 and 10 billion PBMCs per donor were obtained by leukapheresis. Paper-wide results and their limitations: Only blood was sampled, and tissue TCR repertoires likely differ from those in blood. When a few donors were compared, the shared fraction of clonotypes was approximately 5% for naive CD4, more than 3% for naive CD8, 2% to 2.5% for memory CD4, and around 0.4% for memory CD8. Because the study included only a small number of donors, the genetic and exposure-history diversity represented was limited. Compared with non-shared clonotypes, the clonotypes found in all four sorted-subset donors had higher generation probabilities. Even with the large sequencing depth, rarefaction of the sorted-subset datasets indicated that sequencing was incomplete. Larger estimated clonotype richness was generally found for naive subsets than for memory subsets. Pairwise subsampling indicated that sequencing depth was expected to affect the degree of clonotype sharing among donors.

Healthy HIV-negative adults with no recently reported acute infections or vaccinations were included as donors. Every donor was a Caucasian adult living in Nashville, Tennessee, USA. CD4+ T cells were enriched through magnetic negative selection, after which naive cells were positively selected on CD45RA and the remaining negative fraction served as the memory subset. After blood collection by leukapheresis, PBMCs were isolated using Ficoll-Histopaque density gradient centrifugation and then cryopreserved in the vapor phase of liquid nitrogen. Analytical flow cytometry was used to check the purity and quantity of every magnetically sorted T cell population. Genomic DNA was isolated from every sorted fraction and measured by UV absorbance on a Nanodrop 2000c.

Recombination connected TRBV7-9 to TRBJ2-7, with TRBD1 tentatively as D gene (6 bases match). The receptor comes from a man between 18 and 35 years old in good health. Material for sequencing was naive CD4+ T cells sorted from blood. The cell subset or site label corresponds to: CD45RA+ positively selected. The base sequence is TGTGCCAGCAACGACCGGGACACCTACGAGCAGTACTTC. The translation is CASNDRDTYEQYF.